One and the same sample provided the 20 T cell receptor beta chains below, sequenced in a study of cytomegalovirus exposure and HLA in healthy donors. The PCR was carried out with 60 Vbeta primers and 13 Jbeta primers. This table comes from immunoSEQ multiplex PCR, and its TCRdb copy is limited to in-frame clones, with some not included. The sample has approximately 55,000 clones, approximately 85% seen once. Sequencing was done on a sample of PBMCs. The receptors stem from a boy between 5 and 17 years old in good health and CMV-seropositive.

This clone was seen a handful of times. The CDR3 reads CASSPGPLNTEAFF. The CDR3 DNA follows: TGTGCCAGCAGCCCTGGCCCTCTGAACACTGAAGCTTTCTTT. The rearrangement links TRBV5-8 to TRBJ1-1; D not resolved. Germline V CDR1 and CDR2: SGHTS, YDEGEE. Deletions cut 4 bases from V and 0 bases from J, with 10 bases between. The CDR3 is made up of 14 amino acids.

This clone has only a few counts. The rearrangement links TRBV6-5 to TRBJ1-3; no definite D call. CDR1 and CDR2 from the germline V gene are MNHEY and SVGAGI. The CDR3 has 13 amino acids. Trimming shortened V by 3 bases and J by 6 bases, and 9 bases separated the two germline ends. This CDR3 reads CASSYSEENTIYF. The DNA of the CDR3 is TGTGCCAGCAGTTATAGTGAAGAAAACACCATATATTTT.

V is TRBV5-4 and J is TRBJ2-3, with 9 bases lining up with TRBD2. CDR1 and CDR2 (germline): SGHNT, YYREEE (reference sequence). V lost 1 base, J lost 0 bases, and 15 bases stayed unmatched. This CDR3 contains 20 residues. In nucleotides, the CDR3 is TGTGCCAGCAGCTTGTGGTTTAGCGGGGGCTTCACCTCTAGCACAGATACGCAGTATTTT. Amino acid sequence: CASSLWFSGGFTSSTDTQYF.

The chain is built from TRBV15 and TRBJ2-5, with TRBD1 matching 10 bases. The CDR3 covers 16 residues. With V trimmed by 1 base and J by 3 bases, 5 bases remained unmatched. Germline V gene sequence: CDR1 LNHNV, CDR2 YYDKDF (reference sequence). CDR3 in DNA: TGTGCCACCAGCAGAGGTGCGACAGGGGGCAAAGAGACCCAGTACTTC. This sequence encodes CATSRGATGGKETQYF. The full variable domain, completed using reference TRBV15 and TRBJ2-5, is DAMVIQNPRYQVTQFGKPVTLSCSQTLNHNVMYWYQQKSSQAPKLLFHYYDKDFNNEADTPDNFQSRRPNTSFCFLDIRSPGLGDTAMYLCATSRGATGGKETQYFGPGTRLLVL.

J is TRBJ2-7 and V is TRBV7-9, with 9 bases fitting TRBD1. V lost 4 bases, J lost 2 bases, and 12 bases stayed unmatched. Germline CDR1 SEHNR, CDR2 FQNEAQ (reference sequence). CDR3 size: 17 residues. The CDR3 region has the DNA TGTGCCAGCAGCTCCTACCCCGACAGGGGGGGCCCCTACGAGCAGTACTTC. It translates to CASSSYPDRGGPYEQYF.

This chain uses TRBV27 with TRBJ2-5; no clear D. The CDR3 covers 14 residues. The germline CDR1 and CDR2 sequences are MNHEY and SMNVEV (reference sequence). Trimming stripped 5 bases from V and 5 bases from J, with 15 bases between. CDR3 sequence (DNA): TGTGCCAGCAGTCTCCTCACCCAACGGGAGACCCAGTACTTC. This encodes CASSLLTQRETQYF.

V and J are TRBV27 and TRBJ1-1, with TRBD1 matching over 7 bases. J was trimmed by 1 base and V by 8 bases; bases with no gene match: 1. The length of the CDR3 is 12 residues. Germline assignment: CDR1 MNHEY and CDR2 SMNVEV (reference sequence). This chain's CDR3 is CASYRGNTEAFF. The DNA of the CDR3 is TGTGCCAGCTACAGGGGGAACACTGAAGCTTTCTTT.

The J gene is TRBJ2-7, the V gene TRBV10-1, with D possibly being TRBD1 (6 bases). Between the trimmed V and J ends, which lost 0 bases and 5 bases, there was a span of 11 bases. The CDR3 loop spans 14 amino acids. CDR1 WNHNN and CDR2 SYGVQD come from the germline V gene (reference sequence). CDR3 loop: CASSESGGMNEQYF. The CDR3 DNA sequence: TGCGCCAGCAGTGAGTCAGGGGGTATGAACGAGCAGTACTTC.

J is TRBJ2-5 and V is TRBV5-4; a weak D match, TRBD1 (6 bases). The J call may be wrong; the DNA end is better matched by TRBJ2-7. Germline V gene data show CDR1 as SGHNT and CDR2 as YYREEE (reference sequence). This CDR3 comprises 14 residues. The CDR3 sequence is CASSLAGVNSEQYF. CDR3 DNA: TGTGCCAGCAGCTTGGCAGGGGTGAACAGCGAGCAGTACTTC.

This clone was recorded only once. The CDR3 here is CASSQSGGLEETQYF. In nucleotides, the CDR3 is TGCGCCAGCAGCCAAAGCGGGGGGCTAGAAGAGACCCAGTACTTC. The genes are TRBV4-1 and TRBJ2-5, with 9 positions matching TRBD2. The germline V gene has CDR1 MGHRA and CDR2 YSYEKL. Trimming at V came to 2 bases and at J to 3 bases, leaving 4 bases not matched to a gene. CDR3 length: 15 residues.

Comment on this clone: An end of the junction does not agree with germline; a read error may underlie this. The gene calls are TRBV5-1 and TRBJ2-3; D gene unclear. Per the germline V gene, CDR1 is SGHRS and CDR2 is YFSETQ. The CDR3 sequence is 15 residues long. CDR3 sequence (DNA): TGTGCCAGCAGCTCATACGAGGAAACCACAGATACGCAGTATTTT. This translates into CASSSYEETTDTQYF.

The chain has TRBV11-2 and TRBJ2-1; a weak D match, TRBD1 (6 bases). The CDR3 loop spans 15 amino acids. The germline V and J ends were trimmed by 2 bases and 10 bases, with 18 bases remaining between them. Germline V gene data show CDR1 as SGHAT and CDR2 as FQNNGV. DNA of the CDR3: TGTGCCAGCAGCTTAAGAGGACAGTGGTTTGGAGAGCAGTTCTTC. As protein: CASSLRGQWFGEQFF.

In DNA, the CDR3 is TGTGCCAGCTCAAACGGGATTTGGGAGACCCAGTACTTC. This sequence encodes CASSNGIWETQYF. The J gene is TRBJ2-5, the V gene TRBV18, with D perhaps TRBD2 (5 bases). Germline CDR1 is KGHSH and CDR2 is LQKENI. Trimming removed 5 bases from V and 5 bases from J, with 12 bases in between. There are 13 residues in the CDR3.

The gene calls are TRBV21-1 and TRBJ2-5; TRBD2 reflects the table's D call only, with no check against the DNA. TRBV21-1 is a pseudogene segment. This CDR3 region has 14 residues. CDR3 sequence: CASSPRGGQETQYF. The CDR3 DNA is TGTGCCAGCAGCCCTAGGGGGGGGCAAGAGACCCAGTACTTC.

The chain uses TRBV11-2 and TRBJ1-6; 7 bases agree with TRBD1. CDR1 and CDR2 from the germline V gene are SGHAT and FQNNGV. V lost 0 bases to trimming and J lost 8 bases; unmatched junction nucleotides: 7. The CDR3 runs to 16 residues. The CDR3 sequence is CASSLEVSGGYSPLHF. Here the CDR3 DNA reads TGTGCCAGCAGCTTAGAAGTGTCAGGGGGTTATTCACCCCTCCACTTT.

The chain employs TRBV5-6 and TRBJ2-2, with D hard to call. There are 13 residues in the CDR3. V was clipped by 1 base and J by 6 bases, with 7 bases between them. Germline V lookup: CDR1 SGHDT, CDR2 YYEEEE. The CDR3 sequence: CASSLSLPGELFF. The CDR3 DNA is TGTGCCAGCAGCTTGAGCCTCCCCGGGGAGCTGTTTTTT.

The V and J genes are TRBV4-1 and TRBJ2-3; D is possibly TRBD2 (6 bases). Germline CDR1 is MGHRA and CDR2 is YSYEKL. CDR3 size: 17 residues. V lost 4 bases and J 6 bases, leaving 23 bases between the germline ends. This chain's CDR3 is CASSPRHALAGRDTQYF. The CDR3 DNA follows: TGCGCCAGCAGCCCTCGTCACGCTTTGGCAGGGAGGGATACGCAGTATTTT.

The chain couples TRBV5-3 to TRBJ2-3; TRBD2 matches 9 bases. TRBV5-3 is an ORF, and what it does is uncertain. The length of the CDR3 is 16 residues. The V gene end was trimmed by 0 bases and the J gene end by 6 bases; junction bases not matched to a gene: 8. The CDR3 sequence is CARSLAGAGGQDTQYF. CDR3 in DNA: TGTGCCAGAAGCTTGGCCGGGGCGGGGGGGCAGGATACGCAGTATTTT.

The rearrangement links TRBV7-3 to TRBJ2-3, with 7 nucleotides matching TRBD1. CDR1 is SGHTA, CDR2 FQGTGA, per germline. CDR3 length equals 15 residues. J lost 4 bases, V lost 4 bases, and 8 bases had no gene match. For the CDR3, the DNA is TGTGCCAGCAGCTCCCAAGACAGGGAACCAGATACGCAGTATTTT. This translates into CASSSQDREPDTQYF.

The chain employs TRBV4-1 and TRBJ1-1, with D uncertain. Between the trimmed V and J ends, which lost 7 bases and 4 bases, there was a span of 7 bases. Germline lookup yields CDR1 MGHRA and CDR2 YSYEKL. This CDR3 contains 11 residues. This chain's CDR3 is CASTTSTEAFF. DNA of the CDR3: TGCGCCAGCACGACTTCCACTGAAGCTTTCTTT.